These 13 T cell receptor beta chains were all obtained from the same sample, sequenced in a study of shared clonotypes between healthy human individuals. Measured with immunoSEQ multiplex PCR; TCRdb has only the in-frame clones, and not every one. The sample holds under 2,500,000 clones, approximately 96% seen once. What was sequenced was naive CD4+ T cells sorted from blood. Stated subset: CD45RA+ positively selected. These receptors all come from a man younger than 35 in good health.

V gene TRBV11-3 combines with J gene TRBJ1-6; 9 bases line up with TRBD1. Germline V lookup: CDR1 SGHNT, CDR2 YENEEA. The CDR3 loop spans 17 amino acids. The ends lost 0 bases at V and 6 bases at J; junction bases unmatched: 6. DNA of the CDR3: TGTGCCAGCAGCTTAGAAGGACAGGGGTTTACTAATTCACCCCTCCACTTT. Translating gives CASSLEGQGFTNSPLHF. Full variable domain (missing parts from reference TRBV11-3 and TRBJ1-6): EAGVVQSPRYKIIEKKQPVAFWCNPISGHNTLYWYLQNLGQGPELLIRYENEEAVDDSQLPKDRFSAERLKGVDSTLKIQPAELGDSAVYLCASSLEGQGFTNSPLHFGNGTRLTVT.

The V and J genes are TRBV29-1 and TRBJ2-3; 12 bases fit TRBD2. Germline V lookup: CDR1 SQVTM, CDR2 ANQGSEA. The CDR3 covers 15 residues. After removal of 3 bases from V and 2 bases from J, the junction contained 3 bases not matched to a gene. The CDR3 DNA reads as TGCAGCGTTGAGGGACTAGCGGGCTACACAGATACGCAGTATTTT. Encoded protein: CSVEGLAGYTDTQYF.

The chain has TRBV18 and TRBJ2-7, with a tentative D call TRBD1 (6 bases). The length of the CDR3 is 16 residues. The V end was cut by 1 base, the J end by 3 bases, with 16 bases between. Germline CDR1 KGHSH, CDR2 LQKENI. Here the CDR3 reads CASSPLWAGDLYEQYF. Here the CDR3 DNA reads TGTGCCAGCTCACCACTCTGGGCAGGGGATCTCTACGAGCAGTACTTC.

The rearrangement uses TRBV7-3 and TRBJ2-5, with TRBD2 matching over 8 bases. Germline-derived CDR1 and CDR2 are SGHTA and FQGTGA. With 2 bases clipped from V and 3 bases from J, the junction kept 14 bases outside the gene matches. The CDR3 totals 18 residues. The CDR3 DNA follows: TGTGCCAGCAGCTTAGGGTATGGGGTAGCGGGGTCCGAAGAGACCCAGTACTTC. Encoded protein: CASSLGYGVAGSEETQYF.

This rearrangement joins TRBV19 to TRBJ2-2; TRBD1 matches 10 bases. The CDR3 has 19 amino acids. Germline CDR1 reads LNHDA; CDR2 reads SQIVND (reference sequence). The junction had 14 bases not matched to a gene; V was cut back by 3 bases and J by 4 bases. The CDR3 here is CASSIQERGTGVSTGELFF. The CDR3 DNA is TGTGCCAGTAGTATTCAGGAGAGAGGGACAGGGGTTAGCACCGGGGAGCTGTTTTTT.

V gene TRBV6-5 combines with J gene TRBJ2-2, with no clear D. V gave up 8 bases and J gave up 5 bases, with 12 bases separating them. Germline V CDR1 and CDR2: MNHEY, SVGAGI. This CDR3 contains 13 residues. This CDR3 is CASRIDLTGELFF. In DNA, the CDR3 is TGTGCCAGCCGGATCGACCTAACCGGGGAGCTGTTTTTT.

The J gene is TRBJ2-7, the V gene TRBV7-2; D perhaps matches TRBD2 (5 bases). The CDR3 spans 14 residues. Germline lookup yields CDR1 SGHTA and CDR2 FQGNSA. V was clipped by 5 bases and J by 6 bases, with 17 bases between them. The DNA for the CDR3 is TGTGCCAGCAGCCAAGAGGCTAGCATAGGCGAGCAGTACTTC. Amino acids: CASSQEASIGEQYF.

The J gene is TRBJ2-2, the V gene TRBV7-8; D uncertain. The CDR3 consists of 14 residues. Germline loops: CDR1 SGHVS, CDR2 FQNEAQ. The V end was cut by 3 bases, the J end by 4 bases, with 9 bases between. This chain's CDR3 is CASSFGHATGELFF. The CDR3 DNA sequence: TGTGCCAGCAGCTTTGGGCACGCCACCGGGGAGCTGTTTTTT. The full variable domain, its missing parts supplied by reference TRBV7-8 and TRBJ2-2, is GAGVSQSPRYKVAKRGQDVALRCDPISGHVSLFWYQQALGQGPEFLTYFQNEAQLDKSGLPSDRFFAERPEGSVSTLKIQRTQQEDSAVYLCASSFGHATGELFFGEGSRLTVL.

In this sample, this clone turned up once. This sequence joins TRBV21-1 and TRBJ1-5; the table assigns TRBD1, which was not confirmed against the DNA. TRBV21-1 is a listed pseudogene. The CDR3 loop spans 15 amino acids. CDR3 in amino acids: CASSRPDRGRQPQHF. The DNA of the CDR3 is TGTGCCAGCAGCAGACCGGACAGGGGAAGGCAGCCCCAGCATTTT.

The rearrangement links TRBV7-9 to TRBJ2-1; D may be TRBD1 or TRBD2 (5 bases each). Germline V gene lookup returns CDR1 SEHNR and CDR2 FQNEAQ (reference sequence). Trimming stripped 6 bases from V and 14 bases from J, with 29 bases between. The CDR3 sequence is 16 residues long. CDR3 sequence: CASRSLGTELQGMKFF. Here the CDR3 DNA reads TGTGCCAGCAGGTCCTTAGGGACCGAGCTTCAAGGGATGAAGTTCTTC.

About this clone: The sample contains more than one DNA sequence encoding this CDR3. The chain uses TRBV7-2 and TRBJ2-7; 8 positions match TRBD1. The CDR3 loop spans 15 amino acids. CDR1 and CDR2 from the germline V gene are SGHTA and FQGNSA. Trimming took 1 base from V and 3 from J; bases not matched to a gene: 5. The CDR3 sequence is CASSLVGQGNYEQYF. The CDR3 DNA sequence: TGTGCCAGCAGCTTAGTCGGACAGGGCAACTACGAGCAGTACTTC.

J is TRBJ2-1 and V is TRBV4-1; TRBD1 matches 8 bases. CDR3 length equals 17 residues. Germline-derived CDR1 and CDR2 are MGHRA and YSYEKL. Unmatched junction bases numbered 11, after V lost 0 bases and J lost 7 bases. The CDR3 reads CASSQDSDRVLGNEQFF. The CDR3 nucleotides read TGCGCCAGCAGCCAAGACTCGGACAGGGTCTTAGGGAATGAGCAGTTCTTC.

V and J are TRBV5-1 and TRBJ2-7, with TRBD1 matching over 7 bases. Trimming cost V 2 bases and J 3 bases; bases outside gene matches: 17. Germline assignment: CDR1 SGHRS and CDR2 YFSETQ. This CDR3 comprises 18 residues. The CDR3 is CASSLRTGTVQSYYEQYF. CDR3 bases: TGCGCCAGCAGCTTACGAACCGGGACAGTACAGTCCTACTACGAGCAGTACTTC.